A selection of T cell receptor beta chains follows, all from one sample in a study of blood T cells in healthy people across ages. TCRdb itself ran the 5' RACE reads through MiXCR, one entry per CDR3 protein. Counted here are about 800,000 distinct CDR3 sequences, roughly 64% occurring once; the ten biggest clones make up around 20%. Material: blood. These receptor sequences come from a man aged 30 to 45 in good health. The CDR3 runs from the conserved cysteine through the conserved F or W. Each record gives: V gene, J gene, D gene, clone size, CDR3 DNA, CDR3 protein. The D gene is left open where the match is weak. Clone size is not always given. Where it is, it says once, few, many or a class for expanded clones.

>TRBV20-1|TRBJ2-1|TRBD1|few
TGCAGTGCTATATCCGGGACAGGGGCCAATGAGCAGTTCTTC
CSAISGTGANEQFF
>TRBV12-3/TRBV12-4|TRBJ2-7|NA|NA
TGTGCCAGCAGAGTAGTAGGACGTGGCGAGCAGTACTTC
CASRVVGRGEQYF
>TRBV7-2|TRBJ2-6|NA|NA
TGTGCCAGCAGCTCCACCTCTGGGGCCAACGTCCTGACTTTC
CASSSTSGANVLTF
>TRBV6-5|TRBJ2-3|TRBD2|once
TGTGCCAGCAGTTACGCCGGGACTAACACAGATACGCAGTATTTT
CASSYAGTNTDTQYF
>TRBV7-2|TRBJ2-1|NA|NA
TGTGCCAGCAGTCGCAGGATAGAGCAGTTCTTC
CASSRRIEQFF
>TRBV7-2|TRBJ2-7|NA|NA
TGTGCCAGCAGCGAGGGGGGGGCGGAAGCCTACGAGCAGTACTTC
CASSEGGAEAYEQYF
>TRBV29-1|TRBJ2-1|TRBD1|NA
TGCAGCGTTGACGAAGGACAGGGATACAATGAGCAGTTCTTC
CSVDEGQGYNEQFF
>TRBV28|TRBJ2-5|TRBD1|NA
TGTGCCAGCAGGGGACAGGGGTGGGAGACCCAGTACTTC
CASRGQGWETQYF
>TRBV12-3/TRBV12-4|TRBJ2-5|NA|few
TGTGCCAGCAGTTTTGGGGAAAGAGAGACCCAGTACTTC
CASSFGERETQYF
>TRBV6-5|TRBJ2-3|NA|NA
TGTGCCAGCAGTTATTCACAGGATTTGGGCACAACTGATACGCAGTATTTT
CASSYSQDLGTTDTQYF
>TRBV25-1|TRBJ2-1|TRBD2|NA
TGTGCCAGCAGTGATAACGAGCGGGAGAGTAACTACAATGAGCAGTTCTTC
CASSDNERESNYNEQFF
>TRBV2|TRBJ2-5|NA|NA
TGTGCCAGCAGTGTAGACAGGTCCGAGACCCAGTACTTC
CASSVDRSETQYF
>TRBV20-1|TRBJ2-6|TRBD2|NA
TGCAGTGCTCTGGGAGGGCCCTCTGGGGCCAACGTCCTGACTTTC
CSALGGPSGANVLTF
>TRBV12-3/TRBV12-4|TRBJ1-2|TRBD1|NA
TGTGCCAGCAGTTTACGGGACAGGGGAAGGGGGGATGGCTACACCTTC
CASSLRDRGRGDGYTF
>TRBV18|TRBJ2-7|NA|few
TGTGCCAGCTCACCACATGGTGACGAGCAGTACTTC
CASSPHGDEQYF
>TRBV5-1|TRBJ2-1|NA|few
TGCGCCAGCAGCTTGCCCGCGGACGAGCAGTTCTTC
CASSLPADEQFF
>TRBV9|TRBJ2-7|NA|NA
TGTGCCAGCAGCGTAGGATCCGTGGGTTCCTACGAGCAGTACTTC
CASSVGSVGSYEQYF
>TRBV20-1|TRBJ2-3|TRBD2|NA
TGCAGTGCTAGAGTTGTGAGCGGGAGGGCCCCTGATACGCAGTATTTT
CSARVVSGRAPDTQYF